This TCR beta chain originates from a study of technical replicates of blood from several donors. The CDR3 spans 13 residues. Germline V gene sequence: CDR1 LNHDA, CDR2 SQIVND (reference sequence). Between the trimmed V and J ends, which lost 6 bases and 2 bases, there was a span of 8 bases. TCRdb's copy holds only in-frame clones and misses some; the assay was immunoSEQ multiplex PCR. The sample has approximately 15,000 clones, roughly four fifths seen once; the top ten hold 9.5% to 15%. The sample was PBMCs. The clonotype originates from a human donor in good health. The chain recombines TRBV19 with TRBJ1-5; maybe TRBD1 (6 bases). The CDR3 nucleotides are TGTGCCAGTAGACAGGGAGGCAATCAGCCCCAGCATTTT. Protein: CASRQGGNQPQHF.